A single sample is the source of the 9 T cell receptor beta chains below, sequenced in a study of response to subunit inactivated influenza vaccine. TCRdb independently ran MiXCR on the RT-PCR reads; one entry per CDR3 protein. Counted here are about 240,000 distinct CDR3 sequences, roughly an eighth occurring once; the ten biggest clones make up approximately 8.3%. The sequencing here drew on non-naive T cells sorted from PBMCs, taken 14 days before vaccination. The receptors stem from a man in his fifties or sixties who received an inactivated influenza vaccine.

This clonotype was found once. The CDR3 region has the DNA TGTGCCATCAATCTCACTCCGGAAGAGACCCAGTACTTC. Protein sequence: CAINLTPEETQYF. The chain recombines TRBV10-3 with TRBJ2-5, with D uncertain. Deletions cut 7 bases from V and 3 bases from J, with 12 bases between. Per the germline V gene, CDR1 is ENHRY and CDR2 is SYGVKD. The CDR3 sequence is 13 residues long.

This clonotype came up a few times. The rearrangement links TRBV20-1 to TRBJ2-1; a possible D gene is TRBD1 (6 bases). CDR3 length: 10 amino acids. The V gene's germline CDR1 is DFQATT and CDR2 SNEGSKA (reference sequence). The CDR3 DNA follows: TGCAGAGCAGGGGACGCAGAGCAGTTCTTC. Translation gives CRAGDAEQFF.

This clonotype has a handful of counts. A much larger clone differs by one base, so this may be a read error. The V and J genes are TRBV7-2 and TRBJ1-2; D uncertain. The germline gives CDR1 SGHTA, CDR2 FQGNSA. Between the trimmed V and J ends, which lost 0 bases and 3 bases, there was a span of 5 bases. CDR3 length: 13 amino acids. Here the CDR3 DNA reads TGTGCCAGCAGCTTAGCAGGGTACTATGGCTACACCTTC. Translation gives CASSLAGYYGYTF.

The CDR3 DNA reads as TGTGCCAGCAGTAGACAGGGACAGGGGATGCAGCCCCAGCATTTT. Translated: CASSRQGQGMQPQHF. The chain is built from TRBV27 and TRBJ1-5; TRBD1 matches at 10 bases. This CDR3 region has 15 residues. Germline V gene lookup returns CDR1 MNHEY and CDR2 SMNVEV (reference sequence). The ends lost 5 bases at V and 7 bases at J; junction bases unmatched: 8.

This clonotype was picked up many times. This rearrangement joins TRBV12-3 or TRBV12-4 to TRBJ1-2; 7 nucleotides line up with TRBD1. Unmatched junction bases numbered 5, after V lost 5 bases and J lost 8 bases. This CDR3 is built from 12 residues. CDR3 region: CASSAGQNGYTF. In DNA, the CDR3 is TGTGCCAGCAGTGCGGGACAGAACGGCTACACCTTC.

This chain links TRBV5-4 with TRBJ1-3, with D uncertain. V lost 9 bases to trimming and J lost 2 bases, with 12 bases between them. The CDR3 is made up of 13 amino acids. CDR1 is SGHNT and CDR2 is YYREEE in the germline V gene (reference sequence). CDR3 protein: CATFFYTGNTIYF. The CDR3 DNA is TGTGCCACCTTCTTCTACACTGGAAACACCATATATTTT.

The chain employs TRBV18 and TRBJ2-1; D possibly corresponds to TRBD2 (5 bases). Trimming removed 4 bases at V and 7 bases at J, with 23 bases between. In germline, CDR1 is KGHSH, CDR2 LQKENI. The CDR3 runs 17 residues. CDR3 bases: TGTGCCAGCTCACATATGTCACTAGTCCTAGAGGCTAATGAGCAGTTCTTC. Its protein is CASSHMSLVLEANEQFF.

The chain employs TRBV6-2 or TRBV6-3 and TRBJ2-5; D unclear. This CDR3 has 15 amino acids. In germline, CDR1 is MNHEY, CDR2 SVGEGT. V was shortened by 2 bases and J by 5 bases, with 15 bases between the two germline ends. CDR3 coding DNA: TGTGCCAGCAGTTACGGATCGGCAGTGACGGAGACCCAGTACTTC. This gives the protein CASSYGSAVTETQYF.

This rearrangement joins TRBV6-1 to TRBJ2-7, with D possibly called TRBD1 or TRBD2 (5 bases each). The CDR3 has 16 residues. V lost 4 bases and J lost 2, with 18 bases in between. Germline V gene data show CDR1 as MNHNS and CDR2 as SASEGT. CDR3 DNA sequence: TGTGCCAGCAGTGCCGGAGGACACCTTTACGCCTACGAGCAGTACTTC. This translates into CASSAGGHLYAYEQYF.